Below are 17 T cell receptor beta chains sequenced from a single sample in a study of OX40 agonist ivuxolimab in advanced cancers. The repertoire was sequenced with immunoSEQ multiplex PCR; TCRdb's copy has only in-frame clones and lacks some. This sample yields roughly 53,000 clones, of which about four fifths are seen a single time; approximately 2.3% belongs to the top ten. The specimen was CD4+ or CD8+ T cells sorted from blood, collected in a trial of the OX40 agonist ivuxolimab. These receptors originate from an adult with an advanced solid tumor such as melanoma, head and neck, liver or kidney cancer.

The chain couples TRBV7-2 to TRBJ1-2; unclear D gene. V gave up 5 bases and J gave up 3 bases, with 10 bases separating them. The CDR3 sequence is 13 residues long. CDR1 SGHTA and CDR2 FQGNSA come from the germline V gene. Here the CDR3 DNA reads TGTGCCAGCAGCCCGCAGGTGGACTATGGCTACACCTTC. Its translation is CASSPQVDYGYTF.

The CDR3: CSVEGAGAGGLSTDTQYF. CDR3 nucleotide sequence: TGCAGCGTTGAAGGCGCTGGGGCGGGAGGTCTGAGCACAGATACGCAGTATTTT. The chain recombines TRBV29-1 with TRBJ2-3; 8 bases are shared with TRBD2. This CDR3 is 18 amino acids long. Losses at the gene ends were 1 base for V and 0 bases for J; bases not matched to a gene: 12. The germline V gene encodes CDR1 SQVTM and CDR2 ANQGSEA.

This clone was seen once. The chain combines TRBV19 with TRBJ2-7; 9 nucleotides line up with TRBD1. The CDR3 has 16 residues. Germline CDR1 and CDR2: LNHDA and SQIVND (reference sequence). V lost 4 bases to trimming and J lost 4 bases; unmatched junction nucleotides: 11. Here the CDR3 DNA reads TGTGCCAGTAGTACCCCCCGGACAGGGGCTTTATACGAGCAGTACTTC. Its protein is CASSTPRTGALYEQYF.

The chain uses TRBV27 and TRBJ1-5; D ambiguous. The germline gives CDR1 MNHEY, CDR2 SMNVEV (reference sequence). Trimming removed 7 bases from V and 0 bases from J, with 10 bases in between. The CDR3 contains 14 residues. The CDR3 is CASTSLYSNQPQHF. The CDR3 nucleotides are TGTGCCAGCACGAGCCTATATAGCAATCAGCCCCAGCATTTT.

The rearrangement links TRBV5-6 to TRBJ1-2, with 9 bases that match TRBD1. Germline CDR1 reads SGHDT; CDR2 reads YYEEEE. With V trimmed by 3 bases and J by 4 bases, 7 bases remained unmatched. CDR3 length: 15 residues. Here the CDR3 reads CASSWGDRVVYGYTF. The CDR3 nucleotides are TGTGCCAGCAGCTGGGGGGACAGGGTCGTCTATGGCTACACCTTC.

CDR3 sequence: CAWNKNRGGETQYF. CDR3 DNA sequence: TGTGCCTGGAATAAGAACAGGGGCGGGGAGACCCAGTACTTC. The chain has TRBV30 and TRBJ2-5, with 7 bases matching TRBD1. The trim removed 4 bases at V and 5 bases at J, leaving 10 bases unmatched. This CDR3 comprises 14 residues. CDR1 and CDR2 (germline): GTSNPN, SVGIG (reference sequence).

The chain recombines TRBV6-1 with TRBJ1-3, with 7 bases that match TRBD1. From germline, CDR1 is MNHNS and CDR2 SASEGT. The CDR3 runs 13 residues. Trimming removed 9 bases from V and 4 bases from J; junction bases left unmatched: 6. CDR3 amino acids: CASNRGAGNTIYF. The CDR3 coding sequence is TGTGCCAGTAACAGGGGCGCCGGAAACACCATATATTTT.

The chain is built from TRBV5-1 and TRBJ2-3; 16 positions match TRBD2. CDR1 is SGHRS and CDR2 is YFSETQ in the germline V gene. This CDR3 region has 20 residues. V gave up 3 bases and J gave up 1 base; unmatched junction bases: 11. The CDR3 spells CASSSTLTGTSGGGTDTQYF. The CDR3 nucleotides are TGCGCCAGCAGCTCGACCTTAACCGGGACTAGCGGGGGGGGCACAGATACGCAGTATTTT.

The V and J genes are TRBV4-1 and TRBJ1-1, with 10 bases matching TRBD1. Germline CDR1 MGHRA, CDR2 YSYEKL. Germline trimming cut 2 bases from V and 9 bases from J; bases unmatched to any gene: 6. The CDR3 length is 14 residues. This CDR3 is CASSQTHDRGQAFF. The CDR3 bases are TGCGCCAGCAGCCAAACACACGACAGGGGGCAAGCTTTCTTT.

The chain employs TRBV6-1 and TRBJ1-5, with 7 nucleotides matching TRBD1. This CDR3 spans 17 amino acids. From germline, CDR1 is MNHNS and CDR2 SASEGT. With 4 bases clipped from V and 0 bases from J, the junction kept 9 bases outside the gene matches. CDR3 coding DNA: TGTGCCAGCAGTGTCCCCGGACAGGCGTATAGCAATCAGCCCCAGCATTTT. It encodes CASSVPGQAYSNQPQHF.

This sequence joins TRBV28 and TRBJ1-5; D gene unclear. CDR3 length: 14 residues. Germline V gives CDR1 MDHEN, CDR2 SYDVKM. V was pared by 6 bases and J by 6 bases, with 15 bases between. The CDR3 sequence: CASSSPGGRQPQHF. Here the CDR3 DNA reads TGTGCCAGCAGCTCTCCGGGAGGGCGTCAGCCCCAGCATTTT.

The chain recombines TRBV7-3 with TRBJ2-1; 9 bases are a match to TRBD1. Per the germline V gene, CDR1 is SGHTA and CDR2 is FQGTGA. The CDR3 runs 15 residues. J lost 7 bases, V lost 0 bases, and 4 bases had no gene match. CDR3 in DNA: TGTGCCAGCAGCTTAACTGGGGACAGGGTGAATGAGCAGTTCTTC. It specifies CASSLTGDRVNEQFF.

This clone was seen a handful of times. The chain recombines TRBV6-6 with TRBJ1-2, with TRBD1 as a possible D gene (5 bases). The CDR3 runs 13 residues. Germline loops: CDR1 MNHNY, CDR2 SVGAGI (reference sequence). Trimming pared 8 bases from V and 3 bases from J, leaving 13 bases between. The CDR3 region is CASGVRGDYGYTF. The CDR3 bases are TGTGCCAGCGGGGTCCGGGGGGACTATGGCTACACCTTC.

This clone was seen once. This chain links TRBV6-6 with TRBJ2-7, with 7 bases identical to TRBD1. This CDR3 contains 15 residues. V gave up 6 bases and J gave up 0 bases; unmatched junction bases: 8. Germline-derived CDR1 and CDR2 are MNHNY and SVGAGI (reference sequence). The CDR3 sequence: CASSPNRDSSYEQYF. As DNA, the CDR3 is TGTGCCAGCAGCCCTAACCGGGACAGCTCCTACGAGCAGTACTTC.

The rearrangement uses TRBV11-2 and TRBJ2-3; TRBD2 matches 11 bases. The germline CDR1 and CDR2 sequences are SGHAT and FQNNGV. V lost 4 bases, J lost 2 bases, and 5 bases stayed unmatched. CDR3 length: 16 residues. The CDR3 reads CASSSGTSGFTDTQYF. CDR3 nucleotides: TGTGCCAGCAGCTCCGGGACTAGCGGTTTCACAGATACGCAGTATTTT.

The V gene is TRBV5-1, the J gene TRBJ1-1, with D uncertain. This CDR3 has 14 residues. Trimming shortened V by 0 bases and J by 5 bases, and 11 bases separated the two germline ends. The germline gives CDR1 SGHRS, CDR2 YFSETQ. The CDR3 sequence: CASSLAMGGTEAFF. CDR3 DNA: TGCGCCAGCAGCTTGGCCATGGGAGGAACTGAAGCTTTCTTT.

In this sample, this clone turned up a few times. CDR3 bases: TGTGCCAGCAGTTACCTCCGGGACTCCGAGAATGAGCAGTTCTTC. Its translation is CASSYLRDSENEQFF. V gene TRBV11-2 combines with J gene TRBJ2-1; weak D call: TRBD2 (6 bases). The CDR3 runs 15 residues. V gave up 6 bases and J gave up 7 bases, with 19 bases separating them. In germline, CDR1 is SGHAT, CDR2 FQNNGV.